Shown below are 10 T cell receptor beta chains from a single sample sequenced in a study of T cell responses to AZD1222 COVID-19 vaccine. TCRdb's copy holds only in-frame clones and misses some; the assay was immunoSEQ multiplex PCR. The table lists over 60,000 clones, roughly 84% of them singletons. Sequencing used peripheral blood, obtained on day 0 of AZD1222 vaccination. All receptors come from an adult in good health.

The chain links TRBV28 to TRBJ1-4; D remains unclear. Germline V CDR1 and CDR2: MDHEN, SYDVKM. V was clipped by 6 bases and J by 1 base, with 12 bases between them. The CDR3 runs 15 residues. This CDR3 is CASRPWEVTNEKLFF. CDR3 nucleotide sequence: TGTGCCAGCAGACCCTGGGAGGTAACTAATGAAAAACTGTTTTTT.

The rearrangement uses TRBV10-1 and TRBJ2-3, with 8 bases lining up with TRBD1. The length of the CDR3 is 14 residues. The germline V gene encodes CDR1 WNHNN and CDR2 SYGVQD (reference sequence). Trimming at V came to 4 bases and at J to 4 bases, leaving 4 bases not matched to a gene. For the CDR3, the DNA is TGCGCCAGCAGTGTCGGACAGGGCTCAGATACGCAGTATTTT. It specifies CASSVGQGSDTQYF.

CDR3 in amino acids: CASSLTSANTEAFF. The CDR3 nucleotides read TGTGCCAGCAGCTTAACGTCAGCGAACACTGAAGCTTTCTTT. The chain has TRBV7-9 and TRBJ1-1; D unresolved. Germline lookup yields CDR1 SEHNR and CDR2 FQNEAQ (reference sequence). Trimming pared 2 bases from V and 1 base from J, leaving 8 bases between. The length of the CDR3 is 14 residues.

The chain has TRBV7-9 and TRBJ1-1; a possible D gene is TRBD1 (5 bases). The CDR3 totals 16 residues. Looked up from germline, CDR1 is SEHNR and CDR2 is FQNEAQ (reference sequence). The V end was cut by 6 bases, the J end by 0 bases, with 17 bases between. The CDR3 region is CASSQSTQGMNTEAFF. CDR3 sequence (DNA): TGTGCCAGCAGTCAATCAACGCAGGGAATGAACACTGAAGCTTTCTTT.

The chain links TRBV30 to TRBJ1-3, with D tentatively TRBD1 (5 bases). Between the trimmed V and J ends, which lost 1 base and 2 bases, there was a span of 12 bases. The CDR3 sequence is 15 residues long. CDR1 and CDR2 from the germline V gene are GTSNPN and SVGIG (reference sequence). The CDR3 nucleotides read TGTGCCTGGAGTGGGTCAGGGAGCACTGGAAACACCATATATTTT. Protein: CAWSGSGSTGNTIYF.

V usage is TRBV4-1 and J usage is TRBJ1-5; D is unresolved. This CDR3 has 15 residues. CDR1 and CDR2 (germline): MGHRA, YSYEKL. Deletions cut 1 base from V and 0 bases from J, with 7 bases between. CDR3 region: CASSQGWGSNQPQHF. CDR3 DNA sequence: TGCGCCAGCAGCCAAGGTTGGGGTAGCAATCAGCCCCAGCATTTT.

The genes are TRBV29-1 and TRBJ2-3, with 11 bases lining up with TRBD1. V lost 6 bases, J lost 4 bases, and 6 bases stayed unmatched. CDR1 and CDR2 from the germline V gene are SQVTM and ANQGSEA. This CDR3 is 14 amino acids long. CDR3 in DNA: TGCAGCGTCAATCCGGGACAGGGGGCAGATACGCAGTATTTT. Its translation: CSVNPGQGADTQYF.

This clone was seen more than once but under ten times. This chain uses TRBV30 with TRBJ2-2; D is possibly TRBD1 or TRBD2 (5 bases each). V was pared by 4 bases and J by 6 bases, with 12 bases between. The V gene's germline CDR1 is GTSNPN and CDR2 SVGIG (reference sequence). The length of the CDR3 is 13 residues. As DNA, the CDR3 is TGTGCCTGGACGGGTCGGGACGCCGGGGAGCTGTTTTTT. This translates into CAWTGRDAGELFF.

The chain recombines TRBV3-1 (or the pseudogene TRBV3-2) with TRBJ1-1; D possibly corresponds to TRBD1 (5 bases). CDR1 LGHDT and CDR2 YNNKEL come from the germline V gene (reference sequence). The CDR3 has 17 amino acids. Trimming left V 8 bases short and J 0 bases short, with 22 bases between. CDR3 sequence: CASEGSAQPLMNTEAFF. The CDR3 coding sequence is TGTGCCAGCGAGGGGTCAGCACAACCTTTAATGAACACTGAAGCTTTCTTT.

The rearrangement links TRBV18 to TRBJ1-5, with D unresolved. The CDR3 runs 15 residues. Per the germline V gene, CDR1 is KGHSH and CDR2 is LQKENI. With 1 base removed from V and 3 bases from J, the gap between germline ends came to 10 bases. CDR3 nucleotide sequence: TGTGCCAGCTCACCACGGGCAGACAACAATCAGCCCCAGCATTTT. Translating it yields CASSPRADNNQPQHF.